This entry features one T cell receptor beta chain sequence. Its specificity is not known. This sample stems from a study of naive and memory T cell subsets. The CDR3 runs 18 residues. The germline V and J ends were trimmed by 5 bases and 5 bases, with 27 bases remaining between them. Both TRBC1 and TRBC2 were covered by a beta constant-region primer of two equimolar oligonucleotides. Four rounds of PCR amplified the ligated cDNA using nested alpha and beta constant-region primers plus SP2. Each CDR3 protein is one row after TCRdb ran MiXCR on the UMI-ligation and nested PCR reads. This sample yields 140,000 to 150,000 distinct CDR3 sequences, of which approximately 22% are seen a single time; 0.095% to 0.12% belongs to the top ten. Overall study findings and caveats: Possibly reflecting memory cells re-expressing CD45RA, a few larger clonotypes occurred in naive repertoires, especially CD8.

The receptor comes from a human donor in good health. The chain has TRBV12-3 or TRBV12-4 and TRBJ2-5, with D perhaps being TRBD1 or TRBD2 (5 bases each). Sequenced sample: naive CD4+ T cells from blood. CDR3 in DNA: TGTGCCAGCAGTCCTAGCCCCCCCTTGTTGCAGGGAAGGGAGACCCAGTACTTC. Protein product: CASSPSPPLLQGRETQYF.